This T cell receptor beta chain was documented in a study of vaccination effects on CD4 cells after COVID-19. Study summary: Of the BNT162b2 and mRNA-1273 vaccines, participants received two doses of one or the other.

Some clones are missing from TCRdb's copy, which holds only in-frame ones; the method was immunoSEQ multiplex PCR. The table lists over 25,000 clones, 72% of them singletons. Comment on this clone: The antigen is not known.

With 0 bases removed from V and 0 bases from J, the gap between germline ends came to 13 bases. Germline CDR1 reads SGDLS; CDR2 reads YYNGEE. CDR3 length: 17 amino acids. CD4+ T cells specific for antigen were expanded with viral peptide pools by the ViraFEST assay before sequencing. With roughly nine days of culture completed, CD4+ T cells were isolated. Nobody among the vaccine recipients had prior SARS-CoV-2 infection (nucleocapsid antibodies were negative). This TCR came from a human donor who received a COVID-19 vaccine. This chain uses TRBV9 with TRBJ1-3; D is ambiguous. Sample: CD4+ T cells from PBMCs cultured with SARS-CoV-2 spike peptides, taken before COVID-19 vaccination. Here the CDR3 DNA reads TGTGCCAGCAGCGTAGCTACAATGCGGAGCTCTGGAAACACCATATATTTT. It translates to CASSVATMRSSGNTIYF.